A single sample is the source of the 3 T cell receptor beta chains below, sequenced in a study of sequential checkpoint blockade in melanoma. Treatment in this sample: randomized to nivolumab then ipilimumab (arm A) or the reverse (arm B). The method was immunoSEQ multiplex PCR; TCRdb's version includes in-frame clones alone and lacks a portion of them. This sample has around 30,000 clones, with under 90% found just once. The sequencing used CD8+ T cells sorted from blood (inferred from file names), collected from a patient given nivolumab and ipilimumab in sequence. The receptor source for this set is a human donor with melanoma.

The V gene is TRBV5-4, the J gene TRBJ1-1, with 8 bases matching TRBD1. CDR1 SGHNT and CDR2 YYREEE come from the germline V gene (reference sequence). The V gene end was trimmed by 3 bases and the J gene end by 5 bases; junction bases not matched to a gene: 6. The CDR3 is 14 amino acids. The chain's CDR3 is CASSYGTGETEAFF. CDR3 nucleotides: TGTGCCAGCAGCTACGGGACAGGCGAAACTGAAGCTTTCTTT.

The chain employs TRBV9 and TRBJ1-2; D gene unclear. Trimming cost V 0 bases and J 4 bases, with 19 bases left between them. There are 17 residues in the CDR3. CDR1 and CDR2 (germline): SGDLS, YYNGEE. CDR3 sequence (DNA): TGTGCCAGCAGCGTAGATTTATCGTCGCCTGGAGGCTATGGCTACACCTTC. This translates into CASSVDLSSPGGYGYTF.

This chain uses TRBV15 with TRBJ2-2, with TRBD2 identical over 11 bases. The junction had 7 bases not matched to a gene; V was cut back by 3 bases and J by 7 bases. The CDR3 sequence is 16 residues long. The germline CDR1 and CDR2 sequences are LNHNV and YYDKDF (reference sequence). The CDR3 DNA follows: TGTGCCACCAGCAGGGGTAGCGGGAGGGACGGCGGGGAGCTGTTTTTT. It specifies CATSRGSGRDGGELFF.